This TCR beta chain was identified in a study of blood T cell repertoires in COVID-19. In the original analysis: Amplification with reference gene primers provided the estimates of nucleated cell counts. Sequencing was performed with immunoSEQ multiplex PCR; in TCRdb, only in-frame clones are kept and a portion is missing. From that table come the V and J calls and clone size; the DNA was used to work out D and trimming. This table has 100,000 to 150,000 clones, roughly three quarters appearing once. CDR1 and CDR2 (germline): MNHEY, SMNVEV (reference sequence). Trimming left V 2 bases short and J 0 bases short, with 8 bases between. CDR3 size: 14 residues.

The receptor comes from a human donor in a cohort sampled during active COVID-19. The rearrangement links TRBV27 to TRBJ2-7; possible D gene TRBD1, 6 bases. Material for sequencing was peripheral blood. The CDR3 region is CASSLTGSSYEQYF. The CDR3 region has the DNA TGTGCCAGCAGTTTAACAGGGAGCTCCTACGAGCAGTACTTC.